This is a list of T cell receptor beta chains from one sample in a study of blood T cell repertoires in COVID-19. Assay used: immunoSEQ multiplex PCR; TCRdb lists only in-frame clones, some missing. The repertoire has 220,000 or so clones, under 90% of them found once; the top ten carry approximately 3.8%. The sample was peripheral blood. The receptors were gathered from a woman at least 80 years old with acute or convalescent COVID-19. Both conserved end residues are part of each CDR3. A D gene is named only where the DNA matches it firmly. Clone size, where shown, is once, few, many, or a class for clones that have expanded.

D gene	J gene	clone size	V gene	CDR3 DNA	CDR3 protein
TRBD1	TRBJ1-4	few	TRBV7-9	TGTGCCAGCAGCCTCCTCGGGGCAGGGGGACTGTTTTTT	CASSLLGAGGLFF
NA	TRBJ2-1	NA	TRBV27	TGTGCCAGCAGTACTCCACAGGGATCGGGTGAGCAGTTCTTC	CASSTPQGSGEQFF
NA	TRBJ1-3	NA	TRBV7-9	TGTGCCAGCAGCCACGGCTTAATTGGGAGGGACAACTCTGGAAACACCATATATTTT	CASSHGLIGRDNSGNTIYF
TRBD1	TRBJ1-1	NA	TRBV5-1	TGCGCCAGCAGCTTGGCCCCTTTCGGACAGGTCATGAACACTGAAGCTTTCTTT	CASSLAPFGQVMNTEAFF
TRBD1	TRBJ2-7	NA	TRBV29-1	TGCAGCGTTCGACTCTCGGACAGGGGAGTAGGGGAGCAGTACTTC	CSVRLSDRGVGEQYF
NA	TRBJ1-4	NA	TRBV9	TGTGCCAGCAGCGTAGGGTTCTATAATGAAAAACTGTTTTTT	CASSVGFYNEKLFF
NA	TRBJ1-2	NA	TRBV7-2	TGTGCCAGCAGCCCACAGCCACGGAATACTAACTATGGCTACACCTTC	CASSPQPRNTNYGYTF
NA	TRBJ1-2	NA	TRBV6-6	TGTGCCAGCAGTTACGAGGAGGTCATCTATGGCTACACCTTC	CASSYEEVIYGYTF
TRBD1	TRBJ2-5	NA	TRBV27	TGTGCCAGCAGCCGGGGACAGGGAGGGTATGAGACCCAGTACTTC	CASSRGQGGYETQYF
NA	TRBJ1-2	NA	TRBV19	TGTGCCAGTTCTCAGGGGAGGGACTATGGCTACACCTTC	CASSQGRDYGYTF
NA	TRBJ1-2	NA	TRBV27	TGTGCCAGCACACCGGTTAACTATGGCTACACCTTC	CASTPVNYGYTF
NA	TRBJ1-5	NA	TRBV28	TGTGCCAGCAGAACTCCCGCTTATAGCAATCAGCCCCAGCATTTT	CASRTPAYSNQPQHF
NA	TRBJ1-1	NA	TRBV29-1	TGCAGCGTTGGTCGCCAGATGAACACTGAAGCTTTCTTT	CSVGRQMNTEAFF
TRBD1	TRBJ2-2	NA	TRBV6-1	TGTGCCAGCAGTGCCCAGGGGGACAGGGGGAACACCGGGGAGCTGTTTTTT	CASSAQGDRGNTGELFF
NA	TRBJ1-3	NA	TRBV19	TGTGCCAGTAGTGAGGACAAAGGAGGAAACACCATATATTTT	CASSEDKGGNTIYF
NA	TRBJ2-4	NA	TRBV7-2	TGTGCCAGCAGCTTACCATCGGGACACTTCAACGTCAAAAACATTCAGTACTTC	CASSLPSGHFNVKNIQYF
TRBD1	TRBJ1-2	NA	TRBV11-2	TGTGCCAGCAGCTTCCGGGACAGGGACTATGGCTACACCTTC	CASSFRDRDYGYTF
NA	TRBJ2-1	NA	TRBV11-3	TGTGCCAGCAGCAGTGAGTTAGCCAAGAGAGAGCAGTTCTTC	CASSSELAKREQFF
TRBD1	TRBJ1-2	once	TRBV28	TGTGCCAGCGCTGCACTAAGGACAGGGGTCGGTGGCTACACCTTC	CASAALRTGVGGYTF
NA	TRBJ1-5	NA	TRBV11-3	TGTGCCAGCAGCTTAGATCGAGATGGGCCCCAGCATTTT	CASSLDRDGPQHF
NA	TRBJ2-7	NA	TRBV12-3/TRBV12-4	TGTGCCAGCAGTATTGGGAGTCCCAGCGAGCAGTACTTC	CASSIGSPSEQYF
NA	TRBJ1-1	few	TRBV30	TGTGCCTGGAGCCCCATGAGAGGGCGGGCTTTCTTT	CAWSPMRGRAFF
NA	TRBJ1-1	NA	TRBV14	TGTGCCAGCAGCCTCTTGAACACTGAAGCTTTCTTT	CASSLLNTEAFF
NA	TRBJ2-7	NA	TRBV29-1	TGCAGCGTTTCTCTAGTGGAGCAGTACTTC	CSVSLVEQYF
TRBD2	TRBJ2-1	NA	TRBV18	TGTGCCAGCTCACCACCGGGGCGGGGGGGAGATGAGCAGTTCTTC	CASSPPGRGGDEQFF
TRBD1	TRBJ2-7	NA	TRBV29-1	TGCAGCGTTGCCCCTCGACAGGGCCCCGTATACGAGCAGTACTTC	CSVAPRQGPVYEQYF
NA	TRBJ2-1	few	TRBV6-6	TGTGCCAGCAGTTACTCGGCAGGCTACAATGAGCAGTTCTTC	CASSYSAGYNEQFF
NA	TRBJ2-7	NA	TRBV5-4	TGTGCCAGCAGCCGAAGGAGGGAAGGCGAGCAGTACTTC	CASSRRREGEQYF
NA	TRBJ1-1	NA	TRBV5-8	TGTGCCAGCAGCTTCGGACAGCTATATGAAGCTTTCTTT	CASSFGQLYEAFF
NA	TRBJ2-3	NA	TRBV29-1	TGCAGCGTGGTTCCAGGCACAGATACGCAGTATTTT	CSVVPGTDTQYF
NA	TRBJ2-2	NA	TRBV29-1	TGCAGCGCCGTCCCGGGACTTGGAACCGGGGAGCTGTTTTTT	CSAVPGLGTGELFF
TRBD2	TRBJ2-1	NA	TRBV18	TGTGCCAGCTCAACCGGGACTAGCTCCTACAATGAGCAGTTCTTC	CASSTGTSSYNEQFF
NA	TRBJ2-7	NA	TRBV7-2	TGTGCCAGCAGCTTAGATGTGGGGGCTCTACGAGAGCAGTACTTC	CASSLDVGALREQYF
NA	TRBJ1-6	NA	TRBV3-1/TRBV3-2	TGTGCCAGCAGCCAAGTCCAATCTTCACCCCTCCACTTT	CASSQVQSSPLHF
TRBD2	TRBJ2-7	NA	TRBV7-3	TGTGCCAGCAGCTCTCCGGGGGGGCCCTCCTACGAGCAGTACTTC	CASSSPGGPSYEQYF
NA	TRBJ2-2	NA	TRBV27	TGTGCCAGCAGTTTCCCAGGCGGGGAGCTGTTTTTT	CASSFPGGELFF
TRBD2	TRBJ2-5	NA	TRBV28	TGTGCCAGCAGTTTATCTGCGGCGGGGGGGGGCACCCAGTACTTC	CASSLSAAGGGTQYF
NA	TRBJ1-1	NA	TRBV5-5	TGTGCCAGCAGCTTGGACAGTCTGAACACTGAAGCTTTCTTT	CASSLDSLNTEAFF